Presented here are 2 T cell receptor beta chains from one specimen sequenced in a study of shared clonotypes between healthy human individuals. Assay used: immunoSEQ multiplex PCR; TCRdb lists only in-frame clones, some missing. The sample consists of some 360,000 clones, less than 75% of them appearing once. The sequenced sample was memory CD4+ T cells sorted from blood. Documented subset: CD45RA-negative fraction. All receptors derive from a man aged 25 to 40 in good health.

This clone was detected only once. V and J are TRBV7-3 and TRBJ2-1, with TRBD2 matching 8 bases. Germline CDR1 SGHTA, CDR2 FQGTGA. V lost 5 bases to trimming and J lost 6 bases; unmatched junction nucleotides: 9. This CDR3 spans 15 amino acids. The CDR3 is CASSQLPGGSNEQFF. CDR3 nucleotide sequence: TGTGCCAGCAGCCAGCTTCCGGGAGGGAGCAATGAGCAGTTCTTC.

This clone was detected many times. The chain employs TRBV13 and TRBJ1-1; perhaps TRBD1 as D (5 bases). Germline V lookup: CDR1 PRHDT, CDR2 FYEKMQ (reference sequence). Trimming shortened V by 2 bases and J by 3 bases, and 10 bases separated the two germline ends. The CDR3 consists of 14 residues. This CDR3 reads CASSLRGEDTEAFF. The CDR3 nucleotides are TGTGCCAGCAGCTTACGAGGGGAGGACACTGAAGCTTTCTTT.